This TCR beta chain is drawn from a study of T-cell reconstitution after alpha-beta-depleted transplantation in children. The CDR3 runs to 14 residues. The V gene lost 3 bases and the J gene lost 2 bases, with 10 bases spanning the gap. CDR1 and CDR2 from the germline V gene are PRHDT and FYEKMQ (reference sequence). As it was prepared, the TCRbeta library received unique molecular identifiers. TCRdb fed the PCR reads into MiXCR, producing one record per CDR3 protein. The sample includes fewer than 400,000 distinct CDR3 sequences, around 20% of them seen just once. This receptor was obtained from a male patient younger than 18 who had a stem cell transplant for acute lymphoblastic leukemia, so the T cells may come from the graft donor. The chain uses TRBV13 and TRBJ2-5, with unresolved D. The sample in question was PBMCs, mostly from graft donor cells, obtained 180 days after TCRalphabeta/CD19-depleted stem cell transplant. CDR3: CASSFRRTQETQYF. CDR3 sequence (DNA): TGTGCCAGCAGCTTCCGAAGAACTCAAGAGACCCAGTACTTC.